This T cell receptor beta chain was captured by sequencing in a study of T cells in Graves' hyperthyroidism and ophthalmopathy. The CDR3 extends over 12 amino acids. The germline V and J ends were trimmed by 7 bases and 3 bases, with 9 bases remaining between them. Germline CDR1 LNHDA, CDR2 SQIVND (reference sequence). RNA transcripts gave rise to amplified TCR beta CDR3 regions. A set of HTBI primers served as the primers for a first-round RT-PCR of the TCR CDR3. TCRdb redid the calling of the multiplex PCR reads with MiXCR, one entry per CDR3 protein. Here the sample spans a few hundred thousand distinct CDR3 sequences, around 14% being singletons. Exclusions: uncontrolled infection, other autoimmune disease, pregnancy, lactation.

This receptor was obtained from a woman aged 18-29 years with Graves' hyperthyroidism. Sequenced: blood. The V call is TRBV19, the J call TRBJ1-1; D gene ambiguous. The DNA of the CDR3 is TGTGCCAGTACGGGCAGGTACACTGAAGCTTTCTTT. Encoded protein: CASTGRYTEAFF.